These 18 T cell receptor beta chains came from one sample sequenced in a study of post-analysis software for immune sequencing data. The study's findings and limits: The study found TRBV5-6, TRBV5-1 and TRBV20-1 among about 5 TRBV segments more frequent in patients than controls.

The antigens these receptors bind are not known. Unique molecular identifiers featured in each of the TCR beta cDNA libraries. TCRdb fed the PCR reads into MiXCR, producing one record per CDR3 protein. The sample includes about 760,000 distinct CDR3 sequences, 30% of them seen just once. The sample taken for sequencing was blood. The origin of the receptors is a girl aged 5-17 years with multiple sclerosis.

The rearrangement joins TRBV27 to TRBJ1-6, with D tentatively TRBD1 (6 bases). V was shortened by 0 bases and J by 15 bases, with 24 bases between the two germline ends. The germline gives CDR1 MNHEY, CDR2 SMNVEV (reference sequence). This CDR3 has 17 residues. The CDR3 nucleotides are TGTGCCAGCAGTTTATCGTGGCCCACAGGGCCCTTTTTAGGCCTCCACTTT. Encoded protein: CASSLSWPTGPFLGLHF.

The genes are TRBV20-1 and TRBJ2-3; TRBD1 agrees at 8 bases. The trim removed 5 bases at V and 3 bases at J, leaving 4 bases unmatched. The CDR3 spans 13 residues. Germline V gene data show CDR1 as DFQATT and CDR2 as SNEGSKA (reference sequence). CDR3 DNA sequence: TGCAGTGCTCCGGGGACAGGTACAGATACGCAGTATTTT. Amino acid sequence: CSAPGTGTDTQYF.

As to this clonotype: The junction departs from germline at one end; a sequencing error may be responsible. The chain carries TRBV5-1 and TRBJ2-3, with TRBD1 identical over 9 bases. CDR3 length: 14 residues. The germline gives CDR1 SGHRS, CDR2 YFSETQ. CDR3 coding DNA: TGCGCCGGCAGCCCGGACAGGGGTATCGATACGCAGTATTTT. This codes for CAGSPDRGIDTQYF.

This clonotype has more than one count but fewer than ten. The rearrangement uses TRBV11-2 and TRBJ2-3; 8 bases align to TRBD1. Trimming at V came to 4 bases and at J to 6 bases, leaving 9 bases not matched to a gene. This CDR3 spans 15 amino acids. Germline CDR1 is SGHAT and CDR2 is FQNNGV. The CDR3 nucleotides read TGTGCCAGCAGCTCCCCGGCAGGGGGCCGGGATACGCAGTATTTT. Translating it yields CASSSPAGGRDTQYF.

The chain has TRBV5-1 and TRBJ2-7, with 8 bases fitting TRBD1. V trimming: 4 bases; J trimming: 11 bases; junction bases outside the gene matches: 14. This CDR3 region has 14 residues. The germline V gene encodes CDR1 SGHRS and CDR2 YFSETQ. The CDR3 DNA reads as TGCGCCAGCAGCCGGGCAGGGGGCGAGGAGACCAAGTACTTC. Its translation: CASSRAGGEETKYF.

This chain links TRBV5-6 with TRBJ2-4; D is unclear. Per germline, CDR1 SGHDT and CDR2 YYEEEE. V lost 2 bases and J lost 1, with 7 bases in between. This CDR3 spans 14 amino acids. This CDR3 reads CASSFPGAKNIQYF. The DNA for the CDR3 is TGTGCCAGCAGCTTTCCGGGCGCCAAAAACATTCAGTACTTC.

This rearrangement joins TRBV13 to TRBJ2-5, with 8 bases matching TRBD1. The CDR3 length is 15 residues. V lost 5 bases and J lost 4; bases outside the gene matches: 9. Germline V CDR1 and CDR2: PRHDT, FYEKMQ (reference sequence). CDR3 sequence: CASSKRQGHIETQYF. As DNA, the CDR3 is TGTGCCAGCAGCAAAAGACAGGGGCATATAGAGACCCAGTACTTC. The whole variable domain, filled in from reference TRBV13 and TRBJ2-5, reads AAGVIQSPRHLIKEKRETATLKCYPIPRHDTVYWYQQGPGQDPQFLISFYEKMQSDKGSIPDRFSAQQFSDYHSELNMSSLELGDSALYFCASSKRQGHIETQYFGPGTRLLVL.

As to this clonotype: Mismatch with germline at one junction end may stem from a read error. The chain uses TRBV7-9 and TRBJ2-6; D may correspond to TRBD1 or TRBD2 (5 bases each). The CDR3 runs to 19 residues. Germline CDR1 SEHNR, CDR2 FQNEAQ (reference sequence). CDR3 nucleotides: TGTGCCGGCAGCCCGAGAAGGGCCGGGGCCGAGGCTGGGGCCAACGTCCTGACTTTC. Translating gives CAGSPRRAGAEAGANVLTF.

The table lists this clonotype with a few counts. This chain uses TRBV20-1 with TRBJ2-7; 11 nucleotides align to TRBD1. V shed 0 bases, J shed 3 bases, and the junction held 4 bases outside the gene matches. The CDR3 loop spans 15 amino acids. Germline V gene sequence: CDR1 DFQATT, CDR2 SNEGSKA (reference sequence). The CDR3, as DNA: TGCAGTGCTAGAGACCCCGGGACAGGGGGCTACGAGCAGTACTTC. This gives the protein CSARDPGTGGYEQYF.

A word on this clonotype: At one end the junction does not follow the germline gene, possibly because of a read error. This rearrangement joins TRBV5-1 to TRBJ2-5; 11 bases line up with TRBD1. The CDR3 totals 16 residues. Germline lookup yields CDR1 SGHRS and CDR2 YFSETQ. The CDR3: CASSLASDRGQGTQYF. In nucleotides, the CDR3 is TGCGCCAGCAGCTTGGCCTCGGACAGGGGGCAAGGGACCCAGTACTTC.

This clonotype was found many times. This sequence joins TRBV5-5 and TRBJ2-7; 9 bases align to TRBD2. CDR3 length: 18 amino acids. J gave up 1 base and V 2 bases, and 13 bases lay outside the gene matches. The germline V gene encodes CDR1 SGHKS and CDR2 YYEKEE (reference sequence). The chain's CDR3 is CASSLSSSGAVWSYEQYF. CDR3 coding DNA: TGTGCCAGCAGCTTATCGTCTAGCGGGGCCGTGTGGTCCTACGAGCAGTACTTC.

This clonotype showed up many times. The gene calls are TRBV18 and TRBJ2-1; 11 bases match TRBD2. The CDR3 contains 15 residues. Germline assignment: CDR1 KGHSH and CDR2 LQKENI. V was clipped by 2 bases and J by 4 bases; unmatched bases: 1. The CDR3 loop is CASSPTSGRYNEQFF. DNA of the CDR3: TGTGCCAGCTCACCAACTAGCGGGAGATACAATGAGCAGTTCTTC.

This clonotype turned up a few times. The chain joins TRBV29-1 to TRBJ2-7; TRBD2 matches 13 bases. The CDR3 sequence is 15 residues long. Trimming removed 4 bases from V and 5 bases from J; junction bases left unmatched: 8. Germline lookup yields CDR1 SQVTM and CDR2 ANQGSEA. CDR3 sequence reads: CSVGLAGGGVHEQYF. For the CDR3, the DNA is TGCAGCGTTGGACTAGCGGGAGGAGGGGTCCACGAGCAGTACTTC.

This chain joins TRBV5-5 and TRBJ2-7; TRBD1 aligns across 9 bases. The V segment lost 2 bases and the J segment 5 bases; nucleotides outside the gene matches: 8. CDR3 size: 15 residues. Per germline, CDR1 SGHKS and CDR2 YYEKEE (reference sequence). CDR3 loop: CASSFPGTGGHEQYF. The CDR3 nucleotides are TGTGCCAGCAGCTTTCCGGGAACAGGGGGCCACGAGCAGTACTTC.

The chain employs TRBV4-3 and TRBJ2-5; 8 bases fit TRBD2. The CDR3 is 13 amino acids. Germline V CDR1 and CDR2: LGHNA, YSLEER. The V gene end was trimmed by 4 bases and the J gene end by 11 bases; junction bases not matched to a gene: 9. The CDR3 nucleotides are TGCGCCAGCAGCCGGCCCGGGGGGGGTGAGCAGTACTTC. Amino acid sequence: CASSRPGGGEQYF.

The DNA of the CDR3 is TGTGCCAGCAGTTCTGGGGGGACGACCCAGTACTTC. This sequence encodes CASSSGGTTQYF. This chain joins TRBV6-7 and TRBJ2-5; the D gene is possibly TRBD2 (6 bases). TRBV6-7 is an ORF, with its function uncertain. V dropped 4 bases and J dropped 7 bases, with 10 bases sitting between them. The CDR3 spans 12 residues.

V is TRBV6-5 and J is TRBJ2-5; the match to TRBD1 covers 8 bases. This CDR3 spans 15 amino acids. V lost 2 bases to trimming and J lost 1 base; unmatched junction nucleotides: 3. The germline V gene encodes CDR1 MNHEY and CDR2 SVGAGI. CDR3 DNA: TGTGCCAGCAGTTACACGACAGGGGCCCAAGAGACCCAGTACTTC. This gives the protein CASSYTTGAQETQYF.

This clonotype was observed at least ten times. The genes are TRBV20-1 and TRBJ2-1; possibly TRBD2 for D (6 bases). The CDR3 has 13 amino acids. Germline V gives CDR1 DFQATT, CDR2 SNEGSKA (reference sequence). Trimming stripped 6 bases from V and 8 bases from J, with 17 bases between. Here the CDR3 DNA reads TGCAGTGCGTCGGGAGCCCCTTTGGATGAGCAGTTCTTC. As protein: CSASGAPLDEQFF.